The clone carrying this TCR beta chain was found a few times. The target antigen is unknown. With 7 bases removed from V and 0 bases from J, the gap between germline ends came to 4 bases. Germline CDR1 and CDR2: SQVTM and ANQGSEA. The CDR3 covers 11 residues. Unique molecular identifiers were affixed to single, distinct cDNA molecules. TCRdb re-analysed the 5' RACE reads in MiXCR, keeping a single row per CDR3 protein. In the table there are 95,000 to 120,000 distinct CDR3 sequences, around an eighth of which are singletons. The data originate from a study of early T cells in non-severe SARS-CoV-2 infection. Study-wide background: Whole-blood bulk RNA, unsorted, was sequenced, and chains were unpaired.

Whole-study findings and limits: Comparison of clonotypes with VDJdb favored anti-spike CD8 responses while missing private and CD4 specificities.

The sequenced sample was whole blood. This rearrangement joins TRBV29-1 to TRBJ1-3; D ambiguous. The TCR originated in an adult who was a healthcare worker with PCR-confirmed SARS-CoV-2 infection or an uninfected control (not recorded which). The DNA of the CDR3 is TGCAGCGCCAACTCTGGAAACACCATATATTTT. It specifies CSANSGNTIYF. The full variable domain, in which reference TRBV29-1 and TRBJ1-3 provide the parts outside the CDR3, is SAVISQKPSRDICQRGTSLTIQCQVDSQVTMMFWYRQQPGQSLTLIATANQGSEATYESGFVIDKFPISRPNLTFSTLTVSNMSPEDSSIYLCSANSGNTIYFGEGSWLTVV.